This T cell receptor beta chain was recorded in a study of identical twins (dated by TCRdb to about 2016). For context, the study as a whole: TCR alpha and beta repertoires from monozygotic twins, unrelated adults of various ages and cord blood were deep-sequenced to test whether fetal clonotypes persist. To rule out contamination, the twin experiments were replicated at different times with different library preparation protocols. Summary of the overall study and its limitations: A weaker excess of twin sharing was found in beta out-of-frame sequences because the signal-to-noise ratio was lowered by fewer shared sequences. Out-of-frame TCR alpha sequences shared between twins showed an excess of low generation-probability sequences compared with coincidental sharing between unrelated individuals. Because the same donors could not be followed over many years, the conclusions depended on cross-sectional statistical analysis. Invariant T cells such as MAIT and iNKT could partly confound zero-insertion analyses, although diverse VJ usage argued against such confounding for most clonotypes. Out-of-frame TCR alpha sharing in monozygotic twins was systematically underestimated by recombination models, whereas sharing between unrelated individuals was in agreement with the recombination models. Abundant cord blood beta clonotypes had fewer insertions, young adult naive repertoires showed a similar but weaker trend, and memory repertoires showed no such trend.

Libraries were prepared through 5' RACE. Sequencing instrument: Illumina HiSeq 2000. A universal primer binding site was introduced by template switching, and a unique molecular identifier was present in the final cDNA, enabling accurate counting of TCR cDNA molecules. Specific primers in the conserved constant-segment region were used to synthesize first-strand cDNA for TCR alpha and beta chains. Each cDNA library was double barcoded, with a SMART-Mk sample barcode plus Illumina barcodes, to control for contamination. TruSeq adapter sequences and Illumina sample barcodes were added in two successive PCR steps. The TCR alpha and beta cDNA libraries were sequenced on the Illumina HiSeq platform using custom primers. The authors' analysis ran thus. MiGEC was used to process raw reads and extract unique molecular identifiers, and MiXCR was used to find CDR3 positions. For each individual, recombination models were inferred using an EM algorithm with the repgenHMM and IGoR tools. Shared clonotype analysis was performed with the tcR package in R, normalizing sharing by the product of cloneset sizes. Out-of-frame nonproductive sequences were analyzed to study raw recombination free of thymic and clonal selection effects. TCRdb trimmed public reads at Q25 via fastp, called clones via MiXCR and kept in-frame beta chains. Every distinct CDR3 protein forms one entry, paired with its most common genes and DNA. V and J calls and clone size were set by TCRdb, not the authors. The sample contains about 690,000 distinct CDR3 sequences, 21% of them found a single time. The top ten clones comprise roughly 4.3% of the sample.

All donors were healthy Caucasians. The twin cohort comprised three pairs of female monozygotic twins, all aged about 18 to 30 years. Peripheral blood mononuclear cells were used as the source from which RNA for TCR libraries was isolated. The CDR3 contains 13 residues, cysteine and phenylalanine counted. Only the CDR3 region is kept as DNA, spanning 39 bases read in frame from base 1. Taken from the germline V gene, the CDR1 and CDR2 loops are MNHNS and SASEGT. Trimming takes 4 bases from V and 3 bases from J, and the germline ends sit 10 bases apart. This clonotype has a count of ten or more. Its cognate antigen has yet to be identified. Base-call qualities are not available, and no considerably larger clone is one nucleotide away. These records were also assigned to another study, of T cells expressing NK-cell markers. The second study's paper adds: Three sorted T-cell subsets (CD3+CD56+NKG2C+, CD3+CD56+NKG2C- and CD3+CD56-NKG2C+) from seven to nine donors had their TCR beta-chain repertoires profiled. Seven of the eight sequenced donors were HCMV-seropositive and one was HCMV-seronegative. In several experiments an anti-gammadeltaTCR antibody was added to restrict sorting to alphabetaTCR-expressing T cells. In several donors, the dominant CD3+CD56+NKG2C+ clonotypes were found to rank among the top 10 CD8+ clonotypes and to make up 1.0-7.0% of CD8+ T cells. Those dominant clonotypes were again the most abundant among CD3+CD56-NKG2C+ cells in a few donors, at roughly 25-60.1%. Whether the expanded NKG2C-expressing T cell clones were specific for HCMV antigens was left unclear. The eight sequenced donors were randomly selected healthy volunteers, three men and five women. To determine HCMV serostatus, a commercial ELISA kit was used to detect HCMV-specific IgG in serum. For about 6 donors, bulk peripheral blood T-cell repertoires were additionally sequenced from unsorted PBMC. MIGEC was used to demultiplex reads and group reads by UMI, and MiTCR was used to assemble and quantify clonotypes. Only TCR cDNA sequences supported by at least two reads were kept to exclude erroneous sequences. Downstream repertoire analysis used the tcR package, and clonotypes were matched across fractions by CDR3 nucleotide sequence plus V segment. VDJmatch was used to annotate antigen specificity against VDJdb, with one amino acid substitution in CDR3 allowed.

Recombination joined TRBV6-1 with TRBJ2-7; the D gene assignment is ambiguous. Sequenced: PBMCs. The source is a woman between 18 and 30 years old in good health. This receptor carries the CDR3 CASSASGGYEQYF. Here is the DNA: TGTGCCAGCAGTGCCTCGGGTGGCTACGAGCAGTACTTC.